These T cell receptor beta chains were read from a single sample in a study of cytomegalovirus exposure and HLA in healthy donors. The repertoire was sequenced with immunoSEQ multiplex PCR; TCRdb's copy has only in-frame clones and lacks some. Of under 200,000 clones listed, 68% were seen once; the top ten hold approximately 1.3%. The sequencing sample was made of PBMCs. These receptors originate from a man aged 45-65 years in good health and CMV-seronegative. CDR3s include the opening cysteine and the closing phenylalanine or tryptophan. A D gene is named only where the DNA matches it firmly. A clone size is listed for some rows: how often the clone was seen (once, few, many), or a class if it is expanded.

-	-	TRBJ2-5	TRBV4-2	CASSQEGWRLQETQYF	TGTGCCAGCAGCCAAGAAGGATGGCGGCTCCAAGAGACCCAGTACTTC
-	TRBD1	TRBJ1-6	TRBV7-9	CAITTGGSAPLHF	TGTGCCATTACAACAGGGGGCTCGGCACCCCTCCACTTT
-	-	TRBJ1-5	TRBV18	CASSPDQGNNQPQHF	TGTGCCAGCTCCCCGGATCAGGGGAACAATCAGCCCCAGCATTTT
once	TRBD2	TRBJ2-5	TRBV5-1	CASGSGGGETQYF	TGCGCCAGCGGTAGCGGGGGGGGTGAGACCCAGTACTTC
few	-	TRBJ1-2	TRBV6-1	CASTQGLANYGYTF	TGTGCCAGCACGCAGGGCCTAGCTAACTATGGCTACACCTTC
-	TRBD1	TRBJ1-1	TRBV6-5	CASLRGQGTEAFF	TGTGCCAGCCTAAGGGGGCAAGGCACTGAAGCTTTCTTT
few	-	TRBJ2-2	TRBV4-2	CASSQRDLGGELFF	TGTGCCAGCAGCCAACGGGATCTGGGCGGGGAGCTGTTTTTT
few	-	TRBJ2-1	TRBV5-6	CASRAENEQFF	TGTGCCAGCCGCGCGGAAAATGAGCAGTTCTTC
-	TRBD1	TRBJ1-5	TRBV14	CASSRGGAGNQPQHF	TGTGCCAGCAGCCGAGGGGGCGCAGGCAATCAGCCCCAGCATTTT
-	-	TRBJ2-2	TRBV2	CASSEWTPAGELFF	TGTGCCAGCAGTGAATGGACTCCGGCCGGGGAGCTGTTTTTT
once	-	TRBJ2-2	TRBV18	CASSPLRGNTGELFF	TGTGCCAGCTCCCCCCTGCGGGGGAACACCGGGGAGCTGTTTTTT
-	-	TRBJ2-7	TRBV19	CASSMVASYEQYF	TGTGCCAGTAGTATGGTGGCTAGCTACGAGCAGTACTTC
-	TRBD1	TRBJ1-1	TRBV5-1	CASNRKKGAGTEAFF	TGCGCCAGCAACCGCAAAAAGGGGGCAGGGACTGAAGCTTTCTTT
-	TRBD1	TRBJ2-2	TRBV6-4	CASSDSPGQGAGELFF	TGTGCCAGCAGTGACTCCCCGGGACAGGGGGCCGGGGAGCTGTTTTTT
few	-	TRBJ2-2	TRBV29-1	CSATLGGNTGELFF	TGCAGCGCCACCCTCGGGGGGAACACCGGGGAGCTGTTTTTT
-	-	TRBJ2-5	TRBV5-1	CASSQYQETQYF	TGCGCCAGCAGTCAGTACCAAGAGACCCAGTACTTC
-	TRBD1	TRBJ2-7	TRBV7-9	CASSRGQGRLYEQYF	TGTGCCAGCAGCCGCGGACAGGGTAGACTCTACGAGCAGTACTTC
-	-	TRBJ1-2	TRBV7-9	CASSATVRGYTF	TGTGCCAGCAGCGCGACAGTAAGAGGCTACACCTTC
few	-	TRBJ1-2	TRBV6-1	CASSEGRRNYGYTF	TGTGCCAGCAGTGAAGGACGGCGGAACTATGGCTACACCTTC
-	-	TRBJ2-7	TRBV14	CASTTNAGPYEQYF	TGTGCCAGCACCACCAACGCTGGCCCCTACGAGCAGTACTTC
-	-	TRBJ1-1	TRBV7-3	CASSAVGGNTEAFF	TGTGCCAGCAGCGCCGTCGGCGGGAACACTGAAGCTTTCTTT
-	TRBD1	TRBJ1-2	TRBV14	CASSHEWGDRAGYTF	TGTGCCAGCAGCCATGAATGGGGGGACAGGGCTGGCTACACCTTC
once	-	TRBJ2-7	TRBV6-6	CASSPAGEPFEQYF	TGTGCCAGCAGCCCGGCCGGGGAACCCTTCGAGCAGTACTTC
-	TRBD1	TRBJ1-5	TRBV7-2	CASSPGTGGQPQHF	TGTGCCAGCAGCCCGGGGACAGGGGGTCAGCCCCAGCATTTT
-	TRBD1	TRBJ1-2	TRBV5-6	CASSLVTGGDYGYTF	TGTGCCAGCAGCTTGGTCACAGGGGGGGACTATGGCTACACCTTC
-	-	TRBJ2-2	TRBV6-5	CASSRGTPNTGELFF	TGTGCCAGCAGCCGTGGGACTCCGAACACCGGGGAGCTGTTTTTT
-	-	TRBJ2-3	TRBV15	CATSRDLSDYTQYF	TGTGCCACCAGCAGAGATCTAAGTGACTATACGCAGTATTTT
-	-	TRBJ1-1	TRBV11-2	CASSPQALNTEAFF	TGTGCCAGCAGTCCTCAGGCATTGAACACTGAAGCTTTCTTT
-	TRBD1	TRBJ1-1	TRBV7-2	CASSSPGTENTEAFF	TGTGCCAGCAGCTCCCCCGGGACAGAAAACACTGAAGCTTTCTTT
few	TRBD2	TRBJ2-5	TRBV28	CASSPSSGGLETQYF	TGTGCCAGCAGCCCCTCGAGCGGGGGGCTAGAGACCCAGTACTTC
-	-	TRBJ2-1	TRBV9	CASSSQGTVGNEQFF	TGTGCCAGCAGCTCGCAGGGGACGGTGGGCAATGAGCAGTTCTTC
few	-	TRBJ1-1	TRBV5-1	CASSLGSGTEAFF	TGCGCCAGCAGCTTGGGATCCGGCACTGAAGCTTTCTTT
-	-	TRBJ1-3	TRBV18	CASSPIERRSGNTIYF	TGTGCCAGCTCACCAATAGAGCGCCGCTCTGGAAACACCATATATTTT
-	-	TRBJ1-1	TRBV7-9	CASSFSRNTEAFF	TGTGCCAGCAGCTTCTCGAGGAACACTGAAGCTTTCTTT
-	TRBD1	TRBJ1-5	TRBV5-6	CASSRRDRRVFDQPQHF	TGTGCCAGCAGCCGCCGGGACAGGCGAGTTTTCGATCAGCCCCAGCATTTT
once	-	TRBJ1-2	TRBV9	CASSASQGGYTF	TGTGCCAGCAGCGCTTCACAGGGCGGCTACACCTTC
-	-	TRBJ1-2	TRBV6-1	CASSEGVSGSYGYTF	TGTGCCAGCAGTGAAGGAGTATCGGGGAGCTATGGCTACACCTTC
once	TRBD1	TRBJ1-2	TRBV7-2	CASSLDRSNYGYTF	TGTGCCAGCAGTCTGGACAGGAGCAACTATGGCTACACCTTC
-	-	TRBJ1-2	TRBV27	CASSLGGSYGYTF	TGTGCCAGCAGTTTAGGGGGCTCCTATGGCTACACCTTC
-	TRBD2	TRBJ2-1	TRBV11-3	CASSLRASGGVGYNEQFF	TGTGCCAGCAGCTTAAGGGCTAGCGGGGGGGTAGGATACAATGAGCAGTTCTTC
once	TRBD1	TRBJ2-3	TRBV5-1	CASSLWGQGTDTQYF	TGCGCCAGCAGCTTATGGGGACAGGGCACAGATACGCAGTATTTT
-	-	TRBJ1-3	TRBV7-9	CASPIQSSGNTIYF	TGTGCCAGCCCCATACAGTCCTCTGGAAACACCATATATTTT
-	-	TRBJ1-4	TRBV5-1	CASSLGSWGGLNEKLFF	TGCGCCAGCAGCTTGGGATCTTGGGGGGGATTAAATGAAAAACTGTTTTTT
few	-	TRBJ1-1	TRBV7-2	CASSLAGLNTEAFF	TGTGCCAGCAGCTTAGCGGGGCTGAACACTGAAGCTTTCTTT
-	TRBD1	TRBJ2-3	TRBV10-3	CAISDRGSTDTQYF	TGTGCCATCAGTGACAGGGGGAGCACAGATACGCAGTATTTT
-	TRBD1	TRBJ1-4	TRBV5-1	CASSPRDRGQHNEKLFF	TGCGCCAGCAGCCCCCGGGACAGGGGCCAGCATAATGAAAAACTGTTTTTT
-	TRBD1	TRBJ2-7	TRBV2	CASSPTRGRQHHEQYF	TGTGCCAGCAGCCCCACCAGGGGGCGACAGCATCACGAGCAGTACTTC
-	TRBD1	TRBJ1-5	TRBV6-5	CASRKGQGNQPQHF	TGTGCCAGCAGAAAGGGACAGGGTAATCAGCCCCAGCATTTT